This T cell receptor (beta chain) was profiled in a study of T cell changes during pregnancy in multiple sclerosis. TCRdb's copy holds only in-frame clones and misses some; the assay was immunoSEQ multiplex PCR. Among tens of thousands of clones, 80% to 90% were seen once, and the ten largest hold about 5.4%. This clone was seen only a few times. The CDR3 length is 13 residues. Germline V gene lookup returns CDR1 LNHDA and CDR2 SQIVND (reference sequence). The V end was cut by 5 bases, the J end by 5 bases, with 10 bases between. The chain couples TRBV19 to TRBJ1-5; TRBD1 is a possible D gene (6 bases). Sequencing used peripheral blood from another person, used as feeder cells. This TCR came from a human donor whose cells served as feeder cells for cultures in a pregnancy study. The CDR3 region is CASSRGRDQPQHF. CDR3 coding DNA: TGTGCCAGTAGTCGGGGGCGCGATCAGCCCCAGCATTTT.